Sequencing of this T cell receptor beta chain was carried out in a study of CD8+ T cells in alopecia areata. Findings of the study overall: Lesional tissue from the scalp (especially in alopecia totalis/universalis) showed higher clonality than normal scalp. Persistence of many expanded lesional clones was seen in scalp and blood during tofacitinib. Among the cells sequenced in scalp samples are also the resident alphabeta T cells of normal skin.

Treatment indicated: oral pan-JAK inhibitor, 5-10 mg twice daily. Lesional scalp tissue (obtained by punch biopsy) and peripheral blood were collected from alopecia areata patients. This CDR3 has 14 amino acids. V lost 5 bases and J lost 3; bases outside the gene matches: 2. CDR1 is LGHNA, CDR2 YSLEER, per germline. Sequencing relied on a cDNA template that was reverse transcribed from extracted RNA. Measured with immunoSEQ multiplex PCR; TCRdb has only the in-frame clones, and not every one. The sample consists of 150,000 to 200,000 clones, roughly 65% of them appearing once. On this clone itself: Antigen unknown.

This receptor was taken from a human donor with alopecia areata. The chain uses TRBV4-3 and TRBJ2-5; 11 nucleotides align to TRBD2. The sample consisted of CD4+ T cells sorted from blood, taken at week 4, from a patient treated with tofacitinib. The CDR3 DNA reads TGCGCCAGCAGCGGGACTAGCGGAAAAGAGACCCAGTACTTC. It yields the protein CASSGTSGKETQYF.